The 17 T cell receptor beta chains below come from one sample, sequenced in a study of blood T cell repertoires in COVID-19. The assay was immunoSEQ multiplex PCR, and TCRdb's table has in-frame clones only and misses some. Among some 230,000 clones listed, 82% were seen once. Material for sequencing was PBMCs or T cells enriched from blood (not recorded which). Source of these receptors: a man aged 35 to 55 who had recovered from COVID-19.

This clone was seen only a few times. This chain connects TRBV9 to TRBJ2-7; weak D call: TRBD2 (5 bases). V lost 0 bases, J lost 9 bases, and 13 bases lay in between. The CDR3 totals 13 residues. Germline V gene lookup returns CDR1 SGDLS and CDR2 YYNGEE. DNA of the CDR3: TGTGCCAGCAGCGTAGAGAAGGAAGCGGTGCAGTACTTC. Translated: CASSVEKEAVQYF.

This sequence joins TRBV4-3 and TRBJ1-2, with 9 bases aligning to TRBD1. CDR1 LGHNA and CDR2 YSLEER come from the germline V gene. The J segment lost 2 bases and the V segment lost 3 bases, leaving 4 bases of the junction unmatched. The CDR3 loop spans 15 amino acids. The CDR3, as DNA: TGCGCCAGCAGCCAGAGGGACAGGGACAACTATGGCTACACCTTC. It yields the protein CASSQRDRDNYGYTF.

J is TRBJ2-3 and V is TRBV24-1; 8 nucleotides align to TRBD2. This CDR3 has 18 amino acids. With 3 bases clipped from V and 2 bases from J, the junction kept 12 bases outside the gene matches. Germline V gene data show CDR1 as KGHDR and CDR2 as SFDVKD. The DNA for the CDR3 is TGTGCCACCAGTGATCCTCAAAGTGTAGCGGGGTCCACAGATACGCAGTATTTT. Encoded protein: CATSDPQSVAGSTDTQYF.

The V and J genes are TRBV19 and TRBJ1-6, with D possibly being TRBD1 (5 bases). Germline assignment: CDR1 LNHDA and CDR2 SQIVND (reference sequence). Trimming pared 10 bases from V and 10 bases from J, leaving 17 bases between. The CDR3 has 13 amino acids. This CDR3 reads CATEERRGSPLHF. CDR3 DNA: TGTGCCACCGAGGAGAGAAGGGGCTCACCCCTCCACTTT.

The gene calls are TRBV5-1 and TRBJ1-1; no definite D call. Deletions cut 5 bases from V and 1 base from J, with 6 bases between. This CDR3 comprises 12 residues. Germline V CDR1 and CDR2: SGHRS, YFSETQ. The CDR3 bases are TGCGCCAGCAGTAGAGCGAACACTGAAGCTTTCTTT. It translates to CASSRANTEAFF.

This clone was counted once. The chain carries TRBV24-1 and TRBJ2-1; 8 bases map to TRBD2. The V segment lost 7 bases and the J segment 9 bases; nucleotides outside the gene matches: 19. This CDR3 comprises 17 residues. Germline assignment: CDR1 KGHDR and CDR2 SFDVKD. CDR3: CATSSGTREGGGGEQFF. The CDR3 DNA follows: TGTGCCACCAGCTCCGGGACTAGAGAGGGGGGGGGCGGTGAGCAGTTCTTC.

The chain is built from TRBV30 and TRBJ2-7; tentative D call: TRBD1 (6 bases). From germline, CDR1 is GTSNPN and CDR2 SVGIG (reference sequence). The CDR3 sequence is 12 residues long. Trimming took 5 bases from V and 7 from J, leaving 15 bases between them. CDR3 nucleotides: TGTGCCTGGGGGGATAGCAGGGGAGAGCAGTACTTC. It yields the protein CAWGDSRGEQYF.

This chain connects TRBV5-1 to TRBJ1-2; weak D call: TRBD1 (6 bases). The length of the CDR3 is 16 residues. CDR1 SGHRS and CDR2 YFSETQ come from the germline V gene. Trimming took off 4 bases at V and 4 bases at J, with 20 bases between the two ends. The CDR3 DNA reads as TGCGCCAGCAGCCGATCCTCAGGACAGACCAGCTATGGCTACACCTTC. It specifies CASSRSSGQTSYGYTF.

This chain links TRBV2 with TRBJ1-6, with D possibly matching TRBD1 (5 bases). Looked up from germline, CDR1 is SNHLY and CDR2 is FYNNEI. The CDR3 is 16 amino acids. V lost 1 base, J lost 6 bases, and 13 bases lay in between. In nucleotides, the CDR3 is TGTGCCAGCAGTGAAGAGAGCACAGGAGTTAATTCACCCCTCCACTTT. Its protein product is CASSEESTGVNSPLHF.

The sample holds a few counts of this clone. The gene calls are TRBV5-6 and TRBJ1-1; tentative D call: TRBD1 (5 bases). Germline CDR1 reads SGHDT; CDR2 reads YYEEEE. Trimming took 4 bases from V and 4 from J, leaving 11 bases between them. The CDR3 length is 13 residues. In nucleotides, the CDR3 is TGTGCCAGCAGCGCCCCAAGGGGCACTGAAGCTTTCTTT. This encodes CASSAPRGTEAFF. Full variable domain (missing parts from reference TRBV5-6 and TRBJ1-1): DAGVTQSPTHLIKTRGQQVTLRCSPKSGHDTVSWYQQALGQGPQFIFQYYEEEERQRGNFPDRFSGHQFPNYSSELNVNALLLGDSALYLCASSAPRGTEAFFGQGTRLTVV.

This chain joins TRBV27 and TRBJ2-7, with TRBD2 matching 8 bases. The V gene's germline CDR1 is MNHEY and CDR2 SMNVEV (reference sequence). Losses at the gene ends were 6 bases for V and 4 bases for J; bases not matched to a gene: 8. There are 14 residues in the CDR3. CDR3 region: CASRAAGGRYEQYF. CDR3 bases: TGTGCCAGCAGGGCCGCGGGGGGCAGATACGAGCAGTACTTC.

CDR3 sequence (DNA): TGTGCCACCTCAACTCGACGCGCGGCTAATGAAAAACTGTTTTTT. Protein product: CATSTRRAANEKLFF. The V and J genes are TRBV28 and TRBJ1-4; D not resolved. CDR1 is MDHEN and CDR2 is SYDVKM in the germline V gene. Trimming cost V 10 bases and J 3 bases, with 18 bases left between them. CDR3 length: 15 residues. The full variable domain, rest sourced from reference TRBV28 and TRBJ1-4, is DVKVTQSSRYLVKRTGEKVFLECVQDMDHENMFWYRQDPGLGLRLIYFSYDVKMKEKGDIPEGYSVSREKKERFSLILESASTNQTSMYLCATSTRRAANEKLFFGSGTQLSVL.

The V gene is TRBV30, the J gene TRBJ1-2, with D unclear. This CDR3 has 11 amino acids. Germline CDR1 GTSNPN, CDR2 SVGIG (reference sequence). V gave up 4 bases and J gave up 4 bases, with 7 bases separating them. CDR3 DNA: TGTGCCTGGACCTCCTCCTATGGCTACACCTTC. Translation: CAWTSSYGYTF.

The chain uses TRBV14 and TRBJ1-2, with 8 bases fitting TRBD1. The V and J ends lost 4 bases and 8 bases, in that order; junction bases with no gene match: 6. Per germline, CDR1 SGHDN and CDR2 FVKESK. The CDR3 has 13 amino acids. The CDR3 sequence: CASSRDRGGGYTF. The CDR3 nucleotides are TGTGCCAGCAGCCGAGACAGGGGTGGAGGCTACACCTTC.

The CDR3 loop is CAWNTGDNQPQHF. The CDR3, as DNA: TGTGCCTGGAACACAGGAGACAATCAGCCCCAGCATTTT. The chain links TRBV30 to TRBJ1-5, with D tentatively TRBD1 (5 bases). CDR3 size: 13 residues. V was shortened by 4 bases and J by 3 bases, with 10 bases between the two germline ends. CDR1 is GTSNPN, CDR2 SVGIG, per germline (reference sequence).

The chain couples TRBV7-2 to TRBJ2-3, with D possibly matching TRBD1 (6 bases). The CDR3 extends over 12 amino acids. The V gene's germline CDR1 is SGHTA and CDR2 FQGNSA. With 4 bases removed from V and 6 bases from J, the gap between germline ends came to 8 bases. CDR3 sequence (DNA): TGTGCCAGCAGCTCCCAGGGGGATACGCAGTATTTT. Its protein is CASSSQGDTQYF.

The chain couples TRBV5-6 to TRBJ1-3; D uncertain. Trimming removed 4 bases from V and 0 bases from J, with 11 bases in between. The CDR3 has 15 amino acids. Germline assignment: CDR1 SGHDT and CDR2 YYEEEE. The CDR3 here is CASSLRAGSGNTIYF. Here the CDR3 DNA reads TGTGCCAGCAGCCTGAGGGCAGGCTCTGGAAACACCATATATTTT.